These 17 T cell receptor beta chains were all obtained from the same sample, sequenced in a study of T cell responses to AZD1222 COVID-19 vaccine. Clones were sequenced by immunoSEQ multiplex PCR, and TCRdb holds only the in-frame ones, with some missing. The sample consists of about 120,000 clones, 75% to 90% of them appearing once. The source material was peripheral blood, sampled on day 0 of AZD1222 vaccination. The receptors were gathered from an adult in good health.

The rearrangement uses TRBV21-1 and TRBJ2-6. TRBV21-1 is reported as a pseudogene. The CDR3 consists of 18 residues. The CDR3 sequence: CASSKCGVLASGANVLTF. The DNA for the CDR3 is TGTGCCAGCAGCAAATGTGGCGTCCTGGCATCCGGGGCCAACGTCCTGACTTTC.

As DNA, the CDR3 is TGTGCCAGCAGCCCTGGGCCGGGACCCACAAGAGTTTCACCCCTCCACTTT. Translation: CASSPGPGPTRVSPLHF. V and J are TRBV5-6 and TRBJ1-6, with D possibly matching TRBD1 (5 bases). The CDR3 has 17 residues. In germline, CDR1 is SGHDT, CDR2 YYEEEE. V was clipped by 4 bases and J by 9 bases, with 23 bases between them.

V and J are TRBV5-6 and TRBJ1-1; 8 positions match TRBD1. V shed 4 bases, J shed 4 bases, and the junction held 6 bases outside the gene matches. The length of the CDR3 is 14 residues. Germline-derived CDR1 and CDR2 are SGHDT and YYEEEE. This CDR3 is CASSPRQGSTEAFF. The DNA of the CDR3 is TGTGCCAGCAGCCCACGACAGGGGAGCACTGAAGCTTTCTTT.

The chain has TRBV11-1 and TRBJ1-6; D unresolved. With 4 bases removed from V and 8 bases from J, the gap between germline ends came to 6 bases. The CDR3 totals 12 residues. The germline CDR1 and CDR2 sequences are SGHAT and FQDESV (reference sequence). For the CDR3, the DNA is TGTGCCAGCAGCTCTAACTATTCACCCCTCCACTTT. As protein: CASSSNYSPLHF.

The chain is built from TRBV12-5 and TRBJ2-7, with TRBD1 matching over 9 bases. This CDR3 has 14 amino acids. Unmatched junction bases numbered 7, after V lost 5 bases and J lost 5 bases. CDR1 is LGHNT, CDR2 FRNRAP, per germline. This CDR3 is CASGTGQGFDEQYF. The CDR3, as DNA: TGTGCTAGTGGTACCGGACAGGGGTTCGACGAGCAGTACTTC.

This clone was recorded only once. The rearrangement uses TRBV28 and TRBJ1-1, with D perhaps TRBD1 (5 bases). The germline gives CDR1 MDHEN, CDR2 SYDVKM. The length of the CDR3 is 13 residues. V dropped 6 bases and J dropped 5 bases, with 13 bases sitting between them. As DNA, the CDR3 is TGTGCCAGCAGCGGACACGAAGGTACTGAAGCTTTCTTT. Its protein is CASSGHEGTEAFF.

The rearrangement links TRBV30 to TRBJ1-3; D not certain. The CDR3 covers 16 residues. Trimming removed 0 bases from V and 4 bases from J, with 16 bases in between. The V gene's germline CDR1 is GTSNPN and CDR2 SVGIG (reference sequence). CDR3 coding DNA: TGTGCCTGGAGTGTACTTGTCAGCGAGAGGGGAAACACCATATATTTT. Its translation is CAWSVLVSERGNTIYF.

The V call is TRBV3-1 (or the pseudogene TRBV3-2), the J call TRBJ2-1; TRBD1 or TRBD2 may be the D gene (5 bases each). The CDR3 totals 13 residues. The germline V gene encodes CDR1 LGHDT and CDR2 YNNKEL (reference sequence). Trimming cost V 4 bases and J 6 bases, with 10 bases left between them. CDR3 sequence: CASSPRGTNEQFF. CDR3 sequence (DNA): TGTGCCAGCAGCCCCCGGGGCACCAATGAGCAGTTCTTC.

The V call is TRBV19, the J call TRBJ1-1; 8 bases fit TRBD1. Germline V gives CDR1 LNHDA, CDR2 SQIVND (reference sequence). Trimming removed 5 bases from V and 3 bases from J; junction bases left unmatched: 11. The CDR3 consists of 16 residues. The CDR3 here is CASSLLPGRGHTEAFF. CDR3 nucleotide sequence: TGTGCCAGTAGTCTCTTACCCGGCAGGGGGCACACTGAAGCTTTCTTT.

The chain uses TRBV30 and TRBJ2-7, with TRBD1 identical over 9 bases. J was trimmed by 6 bases and V by 3 bases; bases with no gene match: 18. CDR1 and CDR2 (germline): GTSNPN, SVGIG (reference sequence). The CDR3 has 17 residues. Written as DNA, the CDR3 is TGTGCCTGGAGCGCAACCCCCCCGGGACAGGGTCTAAGCGAGCAGTACTTC. Translating gives CAWSATPPGQGLSEQYF.

This chain connects TRBV6-4 to TRBJ1-2; D remains unclear. CDR1 MRHNA and CDR2 SNTAGT come from the germline V gene. V dropped 0 bases and J dropped 6 bases, with 17 bases sitting between them. This CDR3 comprises 16 residues. The DNA of the CDR3 is TGTGCCAGCAGTGACTCAACCGACGTCCCTTCTGATGGCTACACCTTC. This sequence encodes CASSDSTDVPSDGYTF.

The CDR3 protein is CASSSSNRTGGNTGELFF. The DNA of the CDR3 is TGCGCCAGCAGCTCATCCAATCGGACAGGGGGGAACACCGGGGAGCTGTTTTTT. The rearrangement links TRBV5-1 to TRBJ2-2; 10 nucleotides align to TRBD1. Germline V CDR1 and CDR2: SGHRS, YFSETQ. The CDR3 runs 18 residues. The trim removed 3 bases at V and 1 base at J, leaving 9 bases unmatched.

This chain links TRBV24-1 with TRBJ2-1; no definite D call. The CDR3 is made up of 18 amino acids. Per the germline V gene, CDR1 is KGHDR and CDR2 is SFDVKD. Trimming shortened V by 0 bases and J by 0 bases, and 14 bases separated the two germline ends. The CDR3 sequence is CATSDLEVAASSYNEQFF. The CDR3 nucleotides are TGTGCCACCAGTGATTTGGAGGTAGCAGCGAGCTCCTACAATGAGCAGTTCTTC.

This clone was seen once. The chain joins TRBV19 to TRBJ2-3; 8 nucleotides agree with TRBD2. J was trimmed by 9 bases and V by 7 bases; bases with no gene match: 12. CDR1 is LNHDA and CDR2 is SQIVND in the germline V gene (reference sequence). The CDR3 totals 14 residues. The CDR3 DNA reads TGTGCCAGTACGAGAACCGGTCGGGGGGGAACGCAGTATTTT. This codes for CASTRTGRGGTQYF.

V gene TRBV3-1 (or the pseudogene TRBV3-2) combines with J gene TRBJ2-2; 12 positions agree with TRBD2. Trimming took 4 bases from V and 9 from J; bases not matched to a gene: 6. This CDR3 has 15 amino acids. Germline-derived CDR1 and CDR2 are LGHDT and YNNKEL (reference sequence). The CDR3 region is CASSLTSGRNRELFF. DNA of the CDR3: TGTGCCAGCAGCCTCACTAGCGGGAGGAATCGGGAGCTGTTTTTT.

This chain uses TRBV5-1 with TRBJ2-1; 10 bases agree with TRBD2. The CDR3 sequence is 15 residues long. The J segment lost 0 bases and the V segment lost 8 bases, leaving 5 bases of the junction unmatched. Germline assignment: CDR1 SGHRS and CDR2 YFSETQ. Here the CDR3 reads CASGLAVSSYNEQFF. CDR3 coding DNA: TGCGCCAGTGGACTAGCGGTGAGCTCCTACAATGAGCAGTTCTTC.

This clone has just a few counts. The J gene is TRBJ1-5, the V gene TRBV11-2; D is unresolved. Trimming took off 5 bases at V and 6 bases at J, with 11 bases between the two ends. This CDR3 contains 13 residues. Germline CDR1 SGHAT, CDR2 FQNNGV. CDR3 amino acids: CASSPGWAQPQHF. CDR3 nucleotides: TGTGCCAGCAGCCCAGGCTGGGCTCAGCCCCAGCATTTT.